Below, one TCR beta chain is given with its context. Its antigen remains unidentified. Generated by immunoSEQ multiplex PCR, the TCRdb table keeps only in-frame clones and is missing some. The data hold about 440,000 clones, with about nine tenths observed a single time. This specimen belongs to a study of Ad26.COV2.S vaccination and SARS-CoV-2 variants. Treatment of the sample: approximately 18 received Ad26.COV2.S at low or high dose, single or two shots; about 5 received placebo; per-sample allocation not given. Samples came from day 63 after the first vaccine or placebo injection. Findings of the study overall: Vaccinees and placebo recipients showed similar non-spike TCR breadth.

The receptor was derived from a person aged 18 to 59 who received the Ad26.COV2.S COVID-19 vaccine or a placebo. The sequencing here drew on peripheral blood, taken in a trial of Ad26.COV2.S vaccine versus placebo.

Written as DNA, the CDR3 is TGCGCCAGCAGCCCTTCGAACACCGGGGAGCTGTTTTTT. Translated, it gives CASSPSNTGELFF. This chain connects TRBV4-3 to TRBJ2-2; D gene unclear. The CDR3 is made up of 13 amino acids. Deletions cut 4 bases from V and 0 bases from J, with 3 bases between. Germline lookup yields CDR1 LGHNA and CDR2 YSLEER.